These T cell receptor beta chains were read from a single sample in a study of T cell responses to AZD1222 COVID-19 vaccine. The data were produced by immunoSEQ multiplex PCR, yet TCRdb's version contains in-frame clones alone and is incomplete. The table records 130,000 to 150,000 clones, around 89% of them present only once. This material consisted of peripheral blood, taken on day 0 of AZD1222 vaccination. These receptors all stem from an adult in good health. Both conserved end residues are part of each CDR3. D genes are given only for firm matches. Size tells how often a clone was seen (once, few, many) or the class of an expanded clone, and some rows leave it out.

d_call,clone_size,j_call,v_call,cdr3_aa,cdr3_nt
.,.,TRBJ1-1,TRBV6-6,CASSYARELNTEAFF,TGTGCCAGCAGTTATGCCCGGGAGCTAAACACTGAAGCTTTCTTT
.,.,TRBJ2-1,TRBV6-5,CASSYEGGAYNEQFF,TGTGCCAGCAGTTACGAAGGGGGGGCATACAATGAGCAGTTCTTC
TRBD1,.,TRBJ2-7,TRBV24-1,CATSAAGGEQYF,TGTGCCACCAGTGCGGCAGGGGGCGAGCAGTACTTC
TRBD2,.,TRBJ2-1,TRBV11-3,CASSLAGTSGGRGNNEQFF,TGTGCCAGCAGCTTAGCAGGGACTAGCGGGGGCCGCGGGAACAATGAGCAGTTCTTC
TRBD1,.,TRBJ1-1,TRBV18,CASSPPGGEGAFF,TGTGCCAGCTCACCTCCAGGGGGCGAAGGAGCTTTCTTT
.,.,TRBJ2-3,TRBV3-1/TRBV3-2,CASRLNRGLATDTQYF,TGTGCCAGCAGACTCAATAGGGGCCTTGCCACAGATACGCAGTATTTT
.,.,TRBJ1-6,TRBV7-2,CASSSQGVRSPLHF,TGTGCCAGCAGCTCCCAGGGAGTGCGGTCACCCCTCCACTTT
.,.,TRBJ1-5,TRBV3-1/TRBV3-2,CASSQEVGYNQPQHF,TGTGCCAGCAGCCAAGAGGTGGGGTACAATCAGCCCCAGCATTTT
.,.,TRBJ2-1,TRBV3-1/TRBV3-2,CASRSYNGGDEQFF,TGTGCCAGCAGATCTTACAACGGAGGCGATGAGCAGTTCTTC
.,.,TRBJ2-2,TRBV5-6,CASSLFPSANTGELFF,TGTGCCAGCAGCTTGTTCCCTAGCGCGAACACCGGGGAGCTGTTTTTT
TRBD2,.,TRBJ2-2,TRBV3-1/TRBV3-2,CASSQYRGGQTGELFF,TGTGCCAGCAGCCAATACCGGGGGGGCCAAACCGGGGAGCTGTTTTTT
.,.,TRBJ2-1,TRBV5-1,CASSLSSRNNEQFF,TGCGCCAGCAGCTTATCCTCTCGTAACAATGAGCAGTTCTTC
TRBD2,once,TRBJ2-1,TRBV7-9,CASSSSGGAEFF,TGTGCCAGCAGCTCGAGCGGGGGGGCGGAGTTCTTC
.,.,TRBJ2-4,TRBV7-5,CARSLVLPRAKNIQYF,TGTGCCAGAAGCTTAGTTCTACCTCGGGCCAAAAACATTCAGTACTTC
.,.,TRBJ1-6,TRBV30,CAWSVPPAGSPLHF,TGTGCCTGGAGTGTACCCCCGGCAGGGTCACCCCTCCACTTT
.,.,TRBJ1-6,TRBV6-6,CASSNGQLNSPLHF,TGTGCCAGCAGCAACGGACAGTTAAATTCACCCCTCCACTTT
TRBD2,.,TRBJ2-3,TRBV7-3,CASSSGGALDTQYF,TGTGCCAGCAGCAGCGGGGGGGCCTTAGATACGCAGTATTTT
TRBD2,few,TRBJ2-2,TRBV6-1,CASSEGSGGAGELFF,TGTGCCAGCAGTGAGGGTAGCGGGGGGGCCGGGGAGCTGTTTTTT
.,.,TRBJ1-1,TRBV7-9,CASSLELTSAEAFF,TGTGCCAGCAGCTTAGAGCTGACAAGCGCTGAAGCTTTCTTT
.,.,TRBJ1-4,TRBV2,CASSENLWDAREKLFF,TGTGCCAGCAGTGAAAATCTGTGGGACGCGCGGGAAAAACTGTTTTTT
TRBD1,.,TRBJ1-1,TRBV10-3,CAISNRGPDTEAFF,TGTGCCATCAGCAACAGGGGGCCTGACACTGAAGCTTTCTTT
.,.,TRBJ2-3,TRBV19,CASSIRDTQYF,TGTGCCAGTAGTATCAGGGATACGCAGTATTTT
.,.,TRBJ2-1,TRBV6-6,CASSFRYTGLDEQFF,TGTGCCAGCAGTTTTCGATACACAGGGCTTGATGAGCAGTTCTTC
.,.,TRBJ1-2,TRBV24-1,CATSDSPPSPTMKDYGYTF,TGTGCCACCAGTGATTCCCCCCCCAGTCCGACAATGAAGGACTATGGCTACACCTTC
.,.,TRBJ2-2,TRBV7-8,CASSPRAVAGKGTGELFF,TGTGCCAGCAGCCCCCGGGCGGTGGCGGGGAAGGGCACCGGGGAGCTGTTTTTT
TRBD1,.,TRBJ2-1,TRBV19,CASSSLGTGDNEQFF,TGTGCCAGTAGTAGCCTAGGGACAGGGGATAATGAGCAGTTCTTC
.,once,TRBJ2-1,TRBV4-3,CASSRAELGAWNNEQFF,TGCGCCAGCAGCCGAGCTGAGTTGGGGGCCTGGAACAATGAGCAGTTCTTC